This passage covers 7 T cell receptor beta chains from one sample sequenced in a study of blood T cell repertoires in COVID-19. Data came from immunoSEQ multiplex PCR; TCRdb stores just in-frame clones and leaves some out. This table holds under 350,000 clones, roughly 86% found once. Sequencing was performed on peripheral blood. These receptors all come from a woman aged 30 to 39 with COVID-19, enrolled during active disease.

The V gene is TRBV10-1, the J gene TRBJ1-2; D is ambiguous. Trimming took off 3 bases at V and 4 bases at J, with 6 bases between the two ends. The germline gives CDR1 WNHNN, CDR2 SYGVQD (reference sequence). The CDR3 sequence is 12 residues long. The chain's CDR3 is CASSDGGYGYTF. CDR3 coding DNA: TGCGCCAGCAGTGATGGAGGCTATGGCTACACCTTC.

The chain combines TRBV12-3 or TRBV12-4 with TRBJ1-2, with D possibly TRBD1 on 6 matching bases. This CDR3 has 13 amino acids. V shed 3 bases and J shed 5 bases, with 10 bases lying between them. The CDR3 coding sequence is TGTGCCAGCAGTTTCTATACAGGGTATGGCTACACCTTC. Translation: CASSFYTGYGYTF.

The rearrangement joins TRBV5-1 to TRBJ1-4, with a possible D match to TRBD1 (5 bases). V lost 2 bases and J lost 2, with 16 bases in between. The CDR3 sequence is 17 residues long. The germline V gene has CDR1 SGHRS and CDR2 YFSETQ. The CDR3 sequence: CASSLLTLGGTNEKLFF. The CDR3 bases are TGCGCCAGCAGCTTACTGACGTTGGGGGGGACTAATGAAAAACTGTTTTTT.

The V call is TRBV19, the J call TRBJ1-3, with D uncertain. The V end lost 5 bases, the J end lost 8 bases, and 10 bases lay between the germline ends. CDR1 and CDR2 from the germline V gene are LNHDA and SQIVND (reference sequence). The CDR3 extends over 12 amino acids. CDR3 DNA sequence: TGTGCCAGTAGTTCGGACTTCTACACCATATATTTT. Translation: CASSSDFYTIYF.

This chain uses TRBV27 with TRBJ1-1; 9 bases are shared with TRBD1. Germline values: CDR1 MNHEY, CDR2 SMNVEV (reference sequence). This CDR3 is built from 15 residues. V lost 8 bases, J lost 1 base, and 8 bases stayed unmatched. The CDR3 protein is CASLLRTGANTEAFF. CDR3 DNA: TGTGCCAGCCTCTTACGGACAGGGGCGAACACTGAAGCTTTCTTT.

CDR3 sequence (DNA): TGTGCCAGCAGCAACAGGGTAAGAGGCACTGAAGCTTTCTTT. Translated, it gives CASSNRVRGTEAFF. The rearrangement joins TRBV5-4 to TRBJ1-1; tentative D call: TRBD1 (6 bases). This CDR3 has 14 amino acids. V was trimmed by 4 bases and J by 4 bases, leaving 14 bases between them. CDR1 and CDR2 from the germline V gene are SGHNT and YYREEE (reference sequence).

The rearrangement uses TRBV11-2 and TRBJ2-1, with D perhaps TRBD2 (7 bases). The CDR3 length is 15 residues. V lost 1 base and J lost 6, with 13 bases in between. Germline V lookup: CDR1 SGHAT, CDR2 FQNNGV. Here the CDR3 DNA reads TGTGCCAGCAGCTTAGTCGTGGGGGGGCTCAATGAGCAGTTCTTC. Translated: CASSLVVGGLNEQFF.